One sample yielded the 31 T cell receptor beta chains listed below, sequenced in a study of T cell repertoires in cytomegalovirus infection. In TCRdb, the reads were re-called with MiXCR into one record per CDR3 protein. The sample has under 300,000 distinct CDR3 sequences, approximately 15% seen once. Sequencing used CD8+ T cells from PBMCs. These TCRs come from a human donor in good health (CMV status not recorded). Some clones in this sample may be carry-over from other donors' samples.

The sample holds a few counts of this clonotype. The gene calls are TRBV4-1 and TRBJ2-3; D may correspond to TRBD1 or TRBD2 (5 bases each). V lost 1 base and J 2 bases, leaving 10 bases between the germline ends. The CDR3 spans 15 residues. Germline CDR1 reads MGHRA; CDR2 reads YSYEKL. CDR3 in amino acids: CASSQGDGYTDTQYF. The CDR3 DNA reads TGCGCCAGCAGCCAAGGGGACGGATACACAGATACGCAGTATTTT.

The chain employs TRBV6-2 or TRBV6-3 and TRBJ2-5; 9 positions match TRBD1. This CDR3 has 16 amino acids. V lost 3 bases to trimming and J lost 3 bases; unmatched junction nucleotides: 8. CDR1 MNHEY and CDR2 SVGEGT come from the germline V gene. This CDR3 reads CASSYRQGELEETQYF. CDR3 coding DNA: TGTGCCAGCAGTTATCGACAGGGGGAACTCGAAGAGACCCAGTACTTC.

The chain employs TRBV28 and TRBJ2-7; 7 bases agree with TRBD2. CDR3 length equals 14 residues. V was pared by 8 bases and J by 4 bases, with 11 bases of the junction left unmatched. Looked up from germline, CDR1 is MDHEN and CDR2 is SYDVKM. The CDR3 nucleotides read TGTGCCAGCCTGGGGGGGGTATGGGGTTACGAGCAGTACTTC. This sequence encodes CASLGGVWGYEQYF.

The chain is built from TRBV2 and TRBJ2-3; TRBD1 aligns across 7 bases. This CDR3 region has 12 residues. The V gene's germline CDR1 is SNHLY and CDR2 FYNNEI. V lost 8 bases and J lost 6; bases outside the gene matches: 5. The CDR3 DNA reads as TGTGCCAGCCTAACAGGGGCGGATACGCAGTATTTT. Its protein is CASLTGADTQYF.

The J gene is TRBJ2-7, the V gene TRBV20-1, with D perhaps matching TRBD1 (5 bases). Trimming shortened V by 3 bases and J by 0 bases, and 6 bases separated the two germline ends. The CDR3 has 12 residues. The V gene's germline CDR1 is DFQATT and CDR2 SNEGSKA (reference sequence). The CDR3 region has the DNA TGCAGTGCTAGTGGGGCCTCCTACGAGCAGTACTTC. Protein: CSASGASYEQYF.

For this clonotype: This may be a read error: a much more frequent sequence differs by one nucleotide. The J gene is TRBJ2-7, the V gene TRBV6-2 or TRBV6-3; D is uncertain. Per the germline V gene, CDR1 is MNHEY and CDR2 is SVGEGT. V was pared by 2 bases and J by 6 bases, with 8 bases between. The CDR3 runs to 12 residues. Written as DNA, the CDR3 is TGTGCCAGCAGTTACCCCCCCCCCGAGCAGTACTTC. It codes for CASSYPPPEQYF.

This clonotype has a count of ten or more. V usage is TRBV7-2 and J usage is TRBJ2-3; TRBD1 might be the D (6 bases). CDR3 length equals 14 residues. Germline values: CDR1 SGHTA, CDR2 FQGNSA. Deletions cut 5 bases from V and 2 bases from J, with 11 bases between. CDR3 in DNA: TGTGCCAGCAGCGGACAGAGTGCCACAGATACGCAGTATTTT. As protein: CASSGQSATDTQYF.

Comments on this clonotype: A much more abundant neighbour one base away suggests this may be a read error. The gene calls are TRBV12-3 or TRBV12-4 and TRBJ1-5; no clear D gene. Trimming removed 1 base from V and 10 bases from J, with 11 bases in between. The CDR3 extends over 13 amino acids. The DNA for the CDR3 is TGTGCCAGCAGTTTAGGGGTAGCCGGTCCCCAGCATTTT. Translation gives CASSLGVAGPQHF.

This clonotype has just a few counts. This chain connects TRBV14 to TRBJ1-3; maybe TRBD1 (5 bases). Germline V gene sequence: CDR1 SGHDN, CDR2 FVKESK. Trimming pared 3 bases from V and 2 bases from J, leaving 17 bases between. CDR3 length equals 17 residues. CDR3 sequence (DNA): TGTGCCAGCAGCCAGGGCCTGACAGACCGAACTGGAAACACCATATATTTT. Encoded protein: CASSQGLTDRTGNTIYF.

There are many counts of this clonotype. This chain connects TRBV7-9 to TRBJ2-1; TRBD1 is a possible D gene (7 bases). V lost 5 bases and J 5 bases, leaving 16 bases between the germline ends. The CDR3 has 15 residues. Per germline, CDR1 SEHNR and CDR2 FQNEAQ (reference sequence). The CDR3 sequence is CASSPGQGGHNEQFF. The CDR3, as DNA: TGTGCCAGCAGCCCGGGCCAGGGGGGCCACAATGAGCAGTTCTTC.

This rearrangement joins TRBV4-1 to TRBJ2-1; D is unclear. This CDR3 comprises 13 residues. Germline assignment: CDR1 MGHRA and CDR2 YSYEKL. V lost 3 bases, J lost 8 bases, and 11 bases lay in between. The CDR3 DNA follows: TGCGCCAGCAGCCAGCCGGCGGTGGATGAGCAGTTCTTC. Its translation is CASSQPAVDEQFF.

This CDR3 reads CATSRVPSTPPPQHF. The CDR3 DNA follows: TGTGCCACCAGCAGAGTTCCCTCCACTCCCCCCCCCCAGCATTTT. The chain uses TRBV15 and TRBJ1-5; D is undetermined. The germline V and J ends were trimmed by 1 base and 10 bases, with 17 bases remaining between them. CDR1 is LNHNV and CDR2 is YYDKDF in the germline V gene (reference sequence). This CDR3 spans 15 amino acids. Complete variable domain (other parts from reference TRBV15 and TRBJ1-5): DAMVIQNPRYQVTQFGKPVTLSCSQTLNHNVMYWYQQKSSQAPKLLFHYYDKDFNNEADTPDNFQSRRPNTSFCFLDIRSPGLGDTAMYLCATSRVPSTPPPQHFGDGTRLSIL.

Remarks on this clonotype: This clone may be a read error of a much larger clone one base away. V gene TRBV9 combines with J gene TRBJ1-1; no definite D call. The V gene's germline CDR1 is SGDLS and CDR2 YYNGEE. V lost 0 bases, J lost 1 base, and 4 bases lay in between. CDR3 size: 13 residues. CDR3 sequence reads: CASSVDKNTEAFF. The CDR3 DNA sequence: TGTGCCAGCAGCGTAGACAAGAACACTGAAGCTTTCTTT.

The chain combines TRBV20-1 with TRBJ1-2; D is undetermined. V was trimmed by 3 bases and J by 2 bases, leaving 7 bases between them. Germline V CDR1 and CDR2: DFQATT, SNEGSKA (reference sequence). CDR3 length: 12 amino acids. The CDR3 DNA sequence: TGCAGTGCTAGCGGTCAGAACTATGGCTACACCTTC. It translates to CSASGQNYGYTF.

The V call is TRBV2, the J call TRBJ2-7; 8 positions agree with TRBD1. Per the germline V gene, CDR1 is SNHLY and CDR2 is FYNNEI. J lost 2 bases, V lost 6 bases, and 9 bases had no gene match. This CDR3 region has 15 residues. In DNA, the CDR3 is TGTGCCAGCAGCGAACCGGGACAGGCCACCTACGAGCAGTACTTC. It is translated as CASSEPGQATYEQYF. The variable domain in full, completed from reference TRBV2 and TRBJ2-7, reads EPEVTQTPSHQVTQMGQEVILRCVPISNHLYFYWYRQILGQKVEFLVSFYNNEISEKSEIFDDQFSVERPDGSNFTLKIRSTKLEDSAMYFCASSEPGQATYEQYFGPGTRLTVT.

This clonotype occurred many times. The chain couples TRBV7-9 to TRBJ2-5; TRBD1 aligns across 7 bases. The germline V gene encodes CDR1 SEHNR and CDR2 FQNEAQ (reference sequence). The CDR3 loop spans 16 amino acids. V shed 4 bases and J 1 base; nucleotides not matched to a gene: 9. The CDR3 DNA follows: TGTGCCAGCAGCTCGACCGGGACAGAGATCCAAGAGACCCAGTACTTC. Protein sequence: CASSSTGTEIQETQYF. Full variable domain (remainder filled in from reference TRBV7-9 and TRBJ2-5): DTGVSQNPRHKITKRGQNVTFRCDPISEHNRLYWYRQTLGQGPEFLTYFQNEAQLEKSRLLSDRFSAERPKGSFSTLEIQRTEQGDSAMYLCASSSTGTEIQETQYFGPGTRLLVL.

This clonotype was detected only a few times. The chain employs TRBV7-9 and TRBJ1-1; TRBD1 matches 8 bases. Germline values: CDR1 SEHNR, CDR2 FQNEAQ (reference sequence). CDR3 size: 16 residues. The J segment lost 4 bases and the V segment lost 10 bases, leaving 17 bases of the junction unmatched. DNA for the CDR3: TGTGCCATCCGAATCGTTCAGGGGGCTTTTTTCACTGAAGCTTTCTTT. Protein product: CAIRIVQGAFFTEAFF.

In this sample, this clonotype turned up many times. The J gene is TRBJ2-6, the V gene TRBV7-9, with D perhaps TRBD1 (6 bases). There are 16 residues in the CDR3. In germline, CDR1 is SEHNR, CDR2 FQNEAQ (reference sequence). The V gene lost 5 bases and the J gene lost 0 bases, with 11 bases spanning the gap. DNA for the CDR3: TGTGCCAGCAGCCAGGGGTTTCCCTCTGGGGCCAACGTCCTGACTTTC. Protein: CASSQGFPSGANVLTF.

The chain links TRBV6-2 or TRBV6-3 to TRBJ2-7; TRBD2 agrees at 7 bases. The CDR3 has 17 amino acids. In germline, CDR1 is MNHEY, CDR2 SVGEGT. Trimming cost V 0 bases and J 2 bases; bases outside gene matches: 10. CDR3 bases: TGTGCCAGCAGTTACTCCACGGGAGGATTGAGCGCCTACGAGCAGTACTTC. This sequence encodes CASSYSTGGLSAYEQYF.

The sample holds a few counts of this clonotype. The V and J genes are TRBV12-3 or TRBV12-4 and TRBJ2-1; weak D call: TRBD1 (6 bases). This CDR3 is built from 12 residues. Trimming took 8 bases from V and 7 from J, leaving 12 bases between them. CDR3 loop: CASGPGANEQFF. In DNA form, the CDR3 reads TGTGCCAGCGGACCAGGGGCTAATGAGCAGTTCTTC.

In DNA form, the CDR3 reads TGTGCCAGCAGCGTAGCAGGGGCGCCCAACACTGAAGCTTTCTTT. Its translation: CASSVAGAPNTEAFF. This chain connects TRBV9 to TRBJ1-1, with D maybe TRBD1 (6 bases). The CDR3 has 15 residues. Trimming removed 0 bases from V and 2 bases from J, with 11 bases in between. The germline CDR1 and CDR2 sequences are SGDLS and YYNGEE.

Details on this clonotype: The junction departs from the called germline gene at one end, perhaps through a read error. This sequence joins TRBV6-1 and TRBJ1-1; D remains ambiguous. Germline CDR1 and CDR2: MNHNS and SASEGT. The CDR3 covers 13 residues. CDR3 nucleotide sequence: TGTACCAGCAGTGAACGGGGATTGACTGAAGCTTTCTTT. Amino acid sequence: CTSSERGLTEAFF.

This clonotype was observed at least ten times. V gene TRBV7-2 combines with J gene TRBJ1-6; D remains ambiguous. The CDR3 runs 16 residues. The V end was cut by 5 bases, the J end by 4 bases, with 15 bases between. Germline CDR1 SGHTA, CDR2 FQGNSA. CDR3 residues: CASSPPLIGYNSPLHF. The CDR3 DNA follows: TGTGCCAGCAGCCCCCCCCTAATTGGGTATAATTCACCCCTCCACTTT.

The chain carries TRBV7-2 and TRBJ2-5; D is tentatively TRBD1 or TRBD2 (6 bases each). CDR3 length: 17 residues. CDR1 SGHTA and CDR2 FQGNSA come from the germline V gene. The V end lost 5 bases, the J end lost 5 bases, and 24 bases lay between the germline ends. The CDR3 DNA sequence: TGTGCCAGCAGCCCCGGAGGGCAGGGGTTTTGGAAGGAGACCCAGTACTTC. This codes for CASSPGGQGFWKETQYF.

The chain couples TRBV27 to TRBJ2-6; TRBD1 matches at 8 bases. The germline V gene encodes CDR1 MNHEY and CDR2 SMNVEV (reference sequence). The CDR3 length is 17 residues. Trimming took 6 bases from V and 5 from J; bases not matched to a gene: 12. CDR3: CASSSPGQALRANVLTF. The CDR3 nucleotides are TGTGCCAGCAGCTCTCCGGGACAGGCGTTGAGGGCCAACGTCCTGACTTTC.

The chain has TRBV7-4 and TRBJ2-7, with D possibly being TRBD2 (5 bases). Germline lookup yields CDR1 SGHVT and CDR2 SQSDAQ. V dropped 5 bases and J dropped 7 bases, with 18 bases sitting between them. The CDR3 contains 14 residues. CDR3 DNA sequence: TGTGCCAGCAGCCCAGGACGGATCCCGGGAGAGCAGTACTTC. Translation gives CASSPGRIPGEQYF.

This clonotype was recorded at least ten times. The chain links TRBV6-1 to TRBJ2-1; D is uncertain. CDR1 and CDR2 from the germline V gene are MNHNS and SASEGT. The V and J ends lost 4 bases and 5 bases respectively, with 9 bases between them. The CDR3 consists of 13 residues. The CDR3 loop reads CASSVRLNNEQFF. In DNA, the CDR3 is TGTGCCAGCAGTGTCCGCTTAAACAATGAGCAGTTCTTC.

The chain combines TRBV6-2 or TRBV6-3 with TRBJ2-1; D remains unclear. The CDR3 consists of 12 residues. Germline assignment: CDR1 MNHEY and CDR2 SVGEGT. Trimming removed 4 bases from V and 9 bases from J, with 10 bases in between. This chain's CDR3 is CASSSDRTEQFF. The CDR3 DNA sequence: TGTGCCAGCAGTTCCGACCGGACTGAGCAGTTCTTC.

The V call is TRBV29-1, the J call TRBJ2-7; a weak D match, TRBD1 (5 bases). Trimming removed 4 bases from V and 1 base from J, with 11 bases in between. Germline assignment: CDR1 SQVTM and CDR2 ANQGSEA. The CDR3 extends over 13 amino acids. The CDR3 nucleotides read TGCAGCGTTGTATTGCAGGGATCCTACGAGCAGTACTTC. The encoded protein is CSVVLQGSYEQYF.

This chain connects TRBV5-1 to TRBJ2-2, with a possible D match to TRBD1 (5 bases). The V gene's germline CDR1 is SGHRS and CDR2 YFSETQ. V lost 4 bases and J 5 bases, leaving 12 bases between the germline ends. The CDR3 has 14 amino acids. The CDR3 DNA reads TGCGCCAGCAGCGAAGCACAGGAGACCGGGGAGCTGTTTTTT. Its protein is CASSEAQETGELFF.

This clonotype was recorded only once. The chain joins TRBV9 to TRBJ2-7; either TRBD1 or TRBD2 may supply D (5 bases each). The CDR3 totals 16 residues. Germline V gene sequence: CDR1 SGDLS, CDR2 YYNGEE. The V and J ends lost 3 bases and 3 bases respectively, with 19 bases between them. The CDR3 protein is CASSGGSGEDFYEQYF. In DNA form, the CDR3 reads TGTGCCAGCAGCGGGGGGAGCGGAGAAGACTTCTACGAGCAGTACTTC.